Following are 15 T cell receptor beta chains from one sample sequenced in a study of cytomegalovirus exposure and HLA in healthy donors. Generated by immunoSEQ multiplex PCR, the TCRdb table keeps only in-frame clones and is missing some. The sample gives 120,000 or so clones, around 96% of which show up once; about 1.7% is in the top ten. Sequencing was performed on PBMCs. The receptor set was obtained from a man between 18 and 35 years old in good health and CMV-seronegative.

The chain carries TRBV4-1 and TRBJ2-7; TRBD1 matches at 9 bases. CDR3 size: 18 residues. CDR1 MGHRA and CDR2 YSYEKL come from the germline V gene. The trim removed 1 base at V and 3 bases at J, leaving 13 bases unmatched. CDR3 sequence reads: CASSQADLLGQGGYEQYF. The CDR3 DNA follows: TGCGCCAGCAGCCAAGCGGACCTTTTGGGACAGGGAGGCTACGAGCAGTACTTC.

The chain combines TRBV29-1 with TRBJ2-1; 8 bases fit TRBD2. Germline CDR1 reads SQVTM; CDR2 reads ANQGSEA. The ends lost 8 bases at V and 7 bases at J; junction bases unmatched: 13. The CDR3 spans 14 residues. The CDR3 loop reads CSSARGGSTNEQFF. The CDR3 DNA sequence: TGCAGCTCTGCCCGGGGGGGCAGTACAAATGAGCAGTTCTTC.

This sequence joins TRBV27 and TRBJ2-7; D is unclear. This CDR3 region has 13 residues. Germline assignment: CDR1 MNHEY and CDR2 SMNVEV (reference sequence). V lost 0 bases to trimming and J lost 2 bases, with 5 bases between them. The CDR3 DNA is TGTGCCAGCAGTTTATCTACTCCCTACGAGCAGTACTTC. It specifies CASSLSTPYEQYF.

In its sample, this clone was seen once. The chain combines TRBV4-1 with TRBJ2-3, with TRBD2 matching over 8 bases. Germline loops: CDR1 MGHRA, CDR2 YSYEKL. V shed 0 bases, J shed 6 bases, and the junction held 8 bases outside the gene matches. The CDR3 consists of 16 residues. The CDR3 coding sequence is TGCGCCAGCAGCCAAGATCCGGGGACTAGGGGCGATACGCAGTATTTT. Protein: CASSQDPGTRGDTQYF.

The rearrangement joins TRBV9 to TRBJ2-7, with D perhaps TRBD2 (6 bases). The CDR3 runs 13 residues. Germline V gene lookup returns CDR1 SGDLS and CDR2 YYNGEE. V lost 3 bases, J lost 6 bases, and 13 bases lay in between. The CDR3 sequence is CASSAPTSSEQYF. The CDR3 DNA is TGTGCCAGCAGCGCCCCAACTAGCAGCGAGCAGTACTTC.

The CDR3 DNA is TGTGCCAGCAGGCCCCTACAGGTTACCCAGCCCCAGCATTTT. Translating it yields CASRPLQVTQPQHF. The V gene is TRBV28, the J gene TRBJ1-5; TRBD1 is a possible D gene (5 bases). Germline CDR1 reads MDHEN; CDR2 reads SYDVKM. Deletions cut 6 bases from V and 7 bases from J, with 16 bases between. The CDR3 runs to 14 residues.

The chain links TRBV7-9 to TRBJ1-2; 7 bases map to TRBD1. The length of the CDR3 is 13 residues. Trimming at V came to 7 bases and at J to 6 bases, leaving 8 bases not matched to a gene. CDR1 is SEHNR, CDR2 FQNEAQ, per germline (reference sequence). The CDR3 sequence is CASTIGQEDGYTF. Written as DNA, the CDR3 is TGTGCCAGCACTATAGGACAGGAGGATGGCTACACCTTC.

This chain joins TRBV21-1 and TRBJ1-5. TRBV21-1 is labeled a pseudogene. The CDR3 is 11 residues long. The CDR3 DNA reads TGTGCCAGCAGCCCGGGTCAGCCCCAGCATTTT. Translation: CASSPGQPQHF.

The chain links TRBV19 to TRBJ2-7; 7 positions match TRBD2. This CDR3 spans 12 amino acids. V lost 9 bases and J lost 0; bases outside the gene matches: 2. Germline CDR1 is LNHDA and CDR2 is SQIVND (reference sequence). CDR3 amino acids: CASGEGSYEQYF. The CDR3 DNA sequence: TGTGCCAGCGGGGAGGGCTCCTACGAGCAGTACTTC.

The V gene is TRBV28, the J gene TRBJ1-2; D might be TRBD1 (5 bases). The CDR3 covers 15 residues. Germline CDR1 is MDHEN and CDR2 is SYDVKM. The V end lost 1 base, the J end lost 4 bases, and 13 bases lay between the germline ends. In DNA form, the CDR3 reads TGTGCCAGCAGTTTATCCGGGGGGGTACGCTATGGCTACACCTTC. It translates to CASSLSGGVRYGYTF.

The V call is TRBV5-4, the J call TRBJ2-1; D is unclear. The CDR3 is 16 amino acids. The germline V and J ends were trimmed by 1 base and 6 bases, with 17 bases remaining between them. Germline V gives CDR1 SGHNT, CDR2 YYREEE (reference sequence). The CDR3 bases are TGTGCCAGCAGCTTGCGGTCCGGTAGTGGTTTCAATGAGCAGTTCTTC. It yields the protein CASSLRSGSGFNEQFF.

The chain uses TRBV4-2 and TRBJ2-2, with 13 bases matching TRBD2. The CDR3 is made up of 16 amino acids. From germline, CDR1 is LGHNA and CDR2 YNFKEQ. V lost 4 bases to trimming and J lost 8 bases; unmatched junction nucleotides: 7. The CDR3 bases are TGTGCCAGCAGCCCCGGACTAGCGGGAGTATCTGGGGAGCTGTTTTTT. Its translation is CASSPGLAGVSGELFF.

This clone appeared once. This chain uses TRBV9 with TRBJ2-7, with 8 bases aligning to TRBD2. The V gene end was trimmed by 4 bases and the J gene end by 6 bases; junction bases not matched to a gene: 15. The CDR3 extends over 16 amino acids. The germline gives CDR1 SGDLS, CDR2 YYNGEE. The DNA for the CDR3 is TGTGCCAGCAGCCCCCCCCCGGGACTAGGTGGTACCGAGCAGTACTTC. Translation gives CASSPPPGLGGTEQYF.

The V gene is TRBV29-1, the J gene TRBJ1-1; D remains ambiguous. The germline V and J ends were trimmed by 4 bases and 0 bases, with 9 bases remaining between them. Germline CDR1 SQVTM, CDR2 ANQGSEA. The CDR3 spans 13 residues. CDR3 in DNA: TGCAGCGTTGCGGGGAGGATGAACACTGAAGCTTTCTTT. Protein: CSVAGRMNTEAFF.

Here the CDR3 DNA reads TGTGCCAGTAGTCCTGGGGACAGCCATAGCAATCAGCCCCAGCATTTT. Protein sequence: CASSPGDSHSNQPQHF. The chain carries TRBV19 and TRBJ1-5; 7 positions match TRBD1. CDR3 length equals 16 residues. Losses at the gene ends were 5 bases for V and 0 bases for J; bases not matched to a gene: 7. CDR1 LNHDA and CDR2 SQIVND come from the germline V gene (reference sequence).